Sequencing of this T cell receptor beta chain was carried out in a study of radiation and T cells in renal cell carcinoma (TCRdb year 2020). Regarding the complete study: Samples were obtained from a clinical trial, in which 15 Gy stereotactic body radiation therapy was delivered to primary renal cell carcinomas and nephrectomy was performed 4 weeks later. TCR beta sequencing covered 50 to 55 samples in total, comprising some 26 tumors and roughly 27 peripheral blood samples. Across all 50 or so samples, around 4,000,000 unique CDR3 nucleotide sequences encoding roughly 2.7 million unique CDR3 amino acid sequences were identified.

Study-level results and caveats: Because pretreatment tumor biopsies were not available, the study could not determine whether clonotypes were already present within the tumor at baseline. Top tumor clonotypes rose in blood from baseline to 2 weeks post-radiation, then contracted by 4 weeks, suggesting transient expansion of tumor-resident clones. Changes in the blood repertoire were not tracked past 4 weeks after treatment. The single-armed trial design could not address effects of radiation dose or scheduling on the TCR repertoire.

The time point label here, explained by the study, means: baseline pretreatment blood. Explained via the paper, the treatment or condition label denotes: 15 Gy SBRT to primary tumor, nephrectomy 4 weeks later. Serial peripheral blood from radiation-treated patients was sampled at baseline, 2 weeks and 4 weeks after SBRT to track tumor-enriched clonotypes. Renal cell carcinoma with clear cell pathology was present in all patients. The QIAamp DNA Blood Mini Kit (Qiagen) was used to prepare genomic DNA for TCR sequencing. The analyses included only samples that passed all quality control checks. The CDR3 contains 15 residues, cysteine and phenylalanine counted. The retained sequence is limited to the CDR3, 45 bases, with the frame set at the first base. V loses 3 bases, J loses 2 bases, and the germline ends lie 13 bases apart. CDR1 and CDR2 (LGHNA, YNFKEQ) derive from the germline V gene. TCR beta libraries were generated from genomic DNA with the immunoSEQ kit, following the manufacturer's recommendations. For library preparation, a first multiplex PCR was performed with proprietary primers, followed by a second PCR in which unique barcodes were added, and bead cleanups were performed after each round. Each sample batch included a kit-provided positive control reaction and a negative control reaction. The final libraries underwent checking on an Agilent 4200 TapeStation D1000 ScreenTape, volumetric pooling, and quantification by qPCR. An Illumina NextSeq500 fitted with a MidOutput 150-cycle cartridge performed the sequencing, running 156 Read1 cycles and 15 Index1 cycles with the kit's custom primers. The pooled library was loaded at approximately 0.95 pM with roughly 20% PhiX control spiked in. The original methods were these. Vendor-processed data were analyzed in R, with a clonotype defined as all T cells sharing the same CDR3 nucleotide sequence. In the clone abundance analyses, frequencies were normalized to the 10,000 most abundant clones in each sample. Public T cell clones, which averaged fewer than five per sample, were removed prior to analysis. Tumor-enriched clonotypes and baseline blood-enriched clonotypes were defined as those with an abundance difference of at least 32-fold between compartments. A beta-binomial differential abundance model was used to identify clonotypes that expanded or contracted between blood time points. Similarity between tumor and blood repertoires was quantified using the Baroni-Urbani and Buser coefficient, and groups were compared with two-tailed Wilcoxon tests in R. TCRdb took over this immuneACCESS table, retaining in-frame rearrangements with V and J assigned. Such tables are incomplete; in checked studies, under half of the missing clones stem from an unresolved V gene, and the remainder is unexplained. V, J and clone size are those of that table, while D and trimming were read from the DNA. This sample holds 130,000 or so clones; roughly 90% were observed only once. About 12% of the sample is taken by the ten largest.

As regards this clone: Its recognized antigen is unknown. Nothing much larger sits one base from this clone, and base qualities are not available.

The receptor chain draws on TRBV4-2 and TRBJ1-1; TRBD1 is perhaps the D gene, given 6 matching bases. This specimen was blood, taken from a patient whose treatment included radiotherapy and nephrectomy. This receptor was identified in a woman between 50 and 59 years old with renal cell carcinoma. The DNA sequence is given as TGTGCCAGCAGCCATGAAGGGACATCTAACACTGAAGCTTTCTTT. Translated, this gives CASSHEGTSNTEAFF.